This TCR beta chain came from a study of metastatic and nonmetastatic thyroid tumors. Study-wide background: Across peripheral blood and tumor or nodule tissue samples taken from malignant and benign thyroid patients, the repertoires were compared with one another.

Patients were all untreated before their thyroid surgery. TCRdb recomputed clones from the PCR reads via MiXCR. The sample lists tens of thousands of clones, under 25% occurring once. This clone was counted a few times. The CDR3 is made up of 16 amino acids. CDR1 KGHDR and CDR2 SFDVKD come from the germline V gene. Trimming took 3 bases from V and 7 from J; bases not matched to a gene: 11. The V and J genes are TRBV24-1 and TRBJ2-1, with 7 positions matching TRBD2. What was sequenced was blood. The TCR originated in a female donor with papillary thyroid cancer or a benign thyroid nodule (not recorded which). Some clones in this sample may be carry-over from other donors' samples. The CDR3 protein is CATSDPSGTPGNEQFF. In DNA, the CDR3 is TGTGCCACCAGTGATCCCAGCGGGACGCCGGGTAATGAGCAGTTCTTC.